This T cell receptor (beta chain) was captured in a study of shared clonotypes between healthy human individuals. The study's findings and limits: Naive subsets generally had larger estimated richness than memory subsets.

As to this clone: What it binds is unknown.

The germline V gene encodes CDR1 MDHEN and CDR2 SYDVKM. V lost 3 bases to trimming and J lost 4 bases, with 12 bases between them. The CDR3 runs to 14 residues. Using immunoSEQ multiplex PCR, the repertoire was profiled, and TCRdb retains in-frame clones only, with some absent. Among fewer than 3 million clones listed, roughly 90% were seen once. The source is a man aged 18-30 years in good health. Some clones in this sample may be carry-over from other donors' samples. The sample consisted of naive CD4+ T cells from PBMCs. The subset here: CD45RA+ positively selected. This sequence joins TRBV28 and TRBJ1-2; D perhaps matches TRBD1 (5 bases). The CDR3 DNA reads TGTGCCAGCAGTTTCCCGACAGACCCCTATGGCTACACCTTC. Its protein is CASSFPTDPYGYTF.